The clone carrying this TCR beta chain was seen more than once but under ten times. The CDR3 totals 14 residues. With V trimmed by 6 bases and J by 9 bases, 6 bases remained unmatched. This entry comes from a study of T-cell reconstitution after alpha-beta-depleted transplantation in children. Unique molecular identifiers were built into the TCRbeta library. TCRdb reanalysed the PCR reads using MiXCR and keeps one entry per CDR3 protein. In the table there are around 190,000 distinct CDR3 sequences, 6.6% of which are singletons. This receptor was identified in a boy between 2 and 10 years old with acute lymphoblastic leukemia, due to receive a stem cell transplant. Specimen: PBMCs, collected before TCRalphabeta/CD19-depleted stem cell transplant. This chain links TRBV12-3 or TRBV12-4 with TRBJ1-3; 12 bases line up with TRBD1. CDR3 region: CASRGTGGTRTIYF. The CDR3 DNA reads TGTGCCAGCAGGGGGACAGGGGGCACGCGCACCATATATTTT.